The next 20 T cell receptor beta chains were all read from a single sample in a study of CD8+CD57+ T cells in acquired aplastic anemia. The study profiled TCR beta VDJ and CDR3 using genomic DNA as template. TCRdb analysed the reads with MiXCR anew, one entry per CDR3 protein. The sample has 160,000 or so distinct CDR3 sequences, 48% seen once; the top ten hold under 35%. The authors sequenced patients whose flow cytometry had shown CD8+CD57+ cell expansion. The specimen sequenced was sorted CD4+, CD8+, or CD8+CD57+ T cells (not recorded which) from PBMCs. The receptors originated from a human donor with aplastic anemia.

The gene calls are TRBV2 and TRBJ1-5, with D maybe TRBD1 (5 bases). V lost 7 bases and J lost 4, with 11 bases in between. The length of the CDR3 is 13 residues. The germline gives CDR1 SNHLY, CDR2 FYNNEI. The CDR3 reads CASNRDGNQPQHF. CDR3 coding DNA: TGTGCCAGCAATCGGGACGGTAATCAGCCCCAGCATTTT.

With respect to this clonotype: Possible read error: a much larger clone is one base away. The V and J genes are TRBV6-1 and TRBJ1-1; D is uncertain. CDR1 and CDR2 (germline): MNHNS, SASEGT. The CDR3 extends over 15 amino acids. V lost 6 bases to trimming and J lost 1 base, with 15 bases between them. The CDR3 spells CASRLMTPSNTEAFF. In DNA, the CDR3 is TGTGCCAGCAGACTCATGACTCCCTCGAACACTGAAGCTTTCTTT.

There are many counts of this clonotype. The genes are TRBV9 and TRBJ2-1; 8 nucleotides line up with TRBD1. The CDR3 spans 16 residues. Germline V gene lookup returns CDR1 SGDLS and CDR2 YYNGEE. Trimming removed 0 bases from V and 4 bases from J; junction bases left unmatched: 6. The CDR3 protein is CASSVGGRGLYNEQFF. CDR3 DNA: TGTGCCAGCAGCGTAGGGGGCAGGGGGCTTTACAATGAGCAGTTCTTC.

Of note for this clonotype: Given a much more abundant clone one base away, this may be a read error. This rearrangement joins TRBV9 to TRBJ1-3; D is unresolved. Germline lookup yields CDR1 SGDLS and CDR2 YYNGEE. This CDR3 is 15 amino acids long. The CDR3 region is CASNVDGNNGNTIYF. The CDR3 DNA follows: TGTGCCAGCAACGTAGACGGGAATAATGGAAACACCATATATTTT.

This clonotype was seen only a few times. The chain is built from TRBV28 and TRBJ2-7, with 7 bases lining up with TRBD2. V lost 4 bases to trimming and J lost 5 bases; unmatched junction nucleotides: 5. The V gene's germline CDR1 is MDHEN and CDR2 SYDVKM. CDR3 length equals 13 residues. CDR3 residues: CASSWGEGNEQYF. The CDR3 nucleotides read TGTGCCAGCAGTTGGGGGGAGGGTAACGAGCAGTACTTC.

V usage is TRBV28 and J usage is TRBJ2-1; D gene uncertain. Germline CDR1 and CDR2: MDHEN and SYDVKM. The CDR3 is made up of 12 amino acids. V dropped 1 base and J dropped 10 bases, with 8 bases sitting between them. CDR3 region: CASSLLTWEQFF. The CDR3 nucleotides read TGTGCCAGCAGTTTATTAACTTGGGAGCAGTTCTTC. Full variable domain (remainder filled in from reference TRBV28 and TRBJ2-1): DVKVTQSSRYLVKRTGEKVFLECVQDMDHENMFWYRQDPGLGLRLIYFSYDVKMKEKGDIPEGYSVSREKKERFSLILESASTNQTSMYLCASSLLTWEQFFGPGTRLTVL.

The V and J genes are TRBV2 and TRBJ1-1; 7 bases align to TRBD1. This CDR3 has 14 residues. Germline CDR1 SNHLY, CDR2 FYNNEI. V lost 8 bases and J lost 3; bases outside the gene matches: 9. The CDR3 here is CASSGDRVYTEAFF. The CDR3, as DNA: TGTGCCAGCTCGGGGGACAGAGTTTACACTGAAGCTTTCTTT.

The rearrangement uses TRBV19 and TRBJ2-7; tentatively, D is TRBD2 (6 bases). Per germline, CDR1 LNHDA and CDR2 SQIVND (reference sequence). The ends were cut back, 6 bases at V and 8 bases at J, with 17 bases in the middle. The CDR3 totals 13 residues. The CDR3 sequence is CASSLSLEGKQYF. CDR3 coding DNA: TGTGCCAGTAGCCTTTCATTGGAGGGCAAGCAGTACTTC.

The chain uses TRBV5-1 and TRBJ1-2, with 11 bases matching TRBD1. The germline V gene has CDR1 SGHRS and CDR2 YFSETQ. V was pared by 4 bases and J by 6 bases, with 11 bases of the junction left unmatched. The CDR3 contains 16 residues. The CDR3 sequence is CASSPTLGQGADGYTF. The CDR3 nucleotides read TGCGCCAGCAGCCCAACATTAGGACAGGGGGCGGATGGCTACACCTTC.

The chain has TRBV27 and TRBJ2-1; 7 bases line up with TRBD2. The CDR3 spans 14 residues. Germline V CDR1 and CDR2: MNHEY, SMNVEV (reference sequence). V was clipped by 5 bases and J by 7 bases; unmatched bases: 8. CDR3 amino acids: CASSPRGAGNEQFF. The CDR3 nucleotides are TGTGCCAGCAGTCCTCGTGGAGCGGGAAATGAGCAGTTCTTC.

In its sample, this clonotype was seen many times. This rearrangement joins TRBV10-2 to TRBJ2-5; no clear D gene. This CDR3 contains 11 residues. The V and J ends lost 3 bases and 7 bases respectively, with 6 bases between them. CDR1 is WSHSY, CDR2 SAAADI, per germline. CDR3 sequence reads: CASSDFGTQYF. CDR3 nucleotide sequence: TGCGCCAGCAGTGACTTCGGGACCCAGTACTTC.

V usage is TRBV25-1 and J usage is TRBJ1-2, with a tentative D call TRBD1 (6 bases). CDR1 and CDR2 from the germline V gene are MGHDK and SYGVNS. The CDR3 is 14 residues long. V lost 1 base, J lost 4 bases, and 10 bases lay in between. The CDR3 DNA sequence: TGTGCCAGCAGTGAATTTGGGGGCGGCTATGGCTACACCTTC. Encoded protein: CASSEFGGGYGYTF.

V usage is TRBV20-1 and J usage is TRBJ2-7; D gene unclear. Germline assignment: CDR1 DFQATT and CDR2 SNEGSKA (reference sequence). The CDR3 spans 14 residues. Trimming stripped 0 bases from V and 2 bases from J, with 11 bases between. The CDR3 bases are TGCAGTGCTAGAGATCGTGAAGCCGCCTACGAGCAGTACTTC. This translates into CSARDREAAYEQYF.

The V and J genes are TRBV28 and TRBJ1-5; D is unclear. Germline V lookup: CDR1 MDHEN, CDR2 SYDVKM. The ends were cut back, 8 bases at V and 2 bases at J, with 1 base in the middle. The CDR3 length is 10 residues. This CDR3 reads CASGNQPQHF. The CDR3 DNA sequence: TGTGCCAGCGGCAATCAGCCCCAGCATTTT.

This clonotype occurred many times. The rearrangement links TRBV11-3 to TRBJ1-1; no clear D. V was pared by 3 bases and J by 5 bases, with 7 bases between. The V gene's germline CDR1 is SGHNT and CDR2 YENEEA. The CDR3 contains 12 residues. The CDR3 reads CASSFGETEAFF. DNA of the CDR3: TGTGCCAGCAGCTTCGGGGAGACTGAAGCTTTCTTT.

This clonotype was counted ten times or more. The gene calls are TRBV4-1 and TRBJ1-2; TRBD1 aligns across 8 bases. This CDR3 has 14 residues. Germline V gene lookup returns CDR1 MGHRA and CDR2 YSYEKL. Trimming took 11 bases from V and 3 from J; bases not matched to a gene: 11. For the CDR3, the DNA is TGCGCCGCTACAGGGGGGACCCTAGACTATGGCTACACCTTC. It encodes CAATGGTLDYGYTF.

This clonotype has at least ten counts. The chain links TRBV11-2 to TRBJ1-1, with TRBD1 matching over 10 bases. Unmatched junction bases numbered 7, after V lost 5 bases and J lost 7 bases. This CDR3 has 14 residues. Germline V gives CDR1 SGHAT, CDR2 FQNNGV. This CDR3 is CASSTGTGAGEAFF. The DNA for the CDR3 is TGTGCCAGCAGCACCGGGACAGGGGCCGGTGAAGCTTTCTTT.

This chain joins TRBV29-1 and TRBJ2-3, with TRBD2 identical over 10 bases. Germline assignment: CDR1 SQVTM and CDR2 ANQGSEA. V lost 7 bases to trimming and J lost 4 bases; unmatched junction nucleotides: 11. The CDR3 consists of 15 residues. The CDR3 spells CSASFSGRRADTQYF. CDR3 bases: TGCAGCGCAAGTTTTAGCGGGAGGCGAGCAGATACGCAGTATTTT.

V gene TRBV5-1 combines with J gene TRBJ2-2; 8 positions agree with TRBD1. Trimming cost V 2 bases and J 1 base; bases outside gene matches: 4. The germline CDR1 and CDR2 sequences are SGHRS and YFSETQ. The CDR3 is 16 residues long. The CDR3 DNA reads as TGCGCCAGCAGCTTTCGGGGACAGGTGAACACCGGGGAGCTGTTTTTT. Translating gives CASSFRGQVNTGELFF.

This chain connects TRBV20-1 to TRBJ1-4, with 8 bases matching TRBD1. With V trimmed by 4 bases and J by 8 bases, 12 bases remained unmatched. The germline CDR1 and CDR2 sequences are DFQATT and SNEGSKA (reference sequence). This CDR3 spans 15 amino acids. The CDR3 region has the DNA TGCAGTGCTACCCAGATGGCAGGGGGCCAGGAAAAACTGTTTTTT. Encoded protein: CSATQMAGGQEKLFF.